Only a few counts were recorded for the clone carrying this T cell receptor (beta chain). Its target is unknown. This CDR3 contains 15 residues. The V segment lost 4 bases and the J segment 9 bases; nucleotides outside the gene matches: 11. Germline V lookup: CDR1 SGDLS, CDR2 YYNGEE. These data come from a study of response to subunit inactivated influenza vaccine. Study-level results: The authors suggested that few new T cells are recruited per seasonal influenza vaccination.

TCRdb processed the RT-PCR reads anew with MiXCR; each CDR3 protein has one entry. The profile covers 600,000 to 850,000 distinct CDR3 sequences, with less than 15% appearing a single time and 7.6% taken by the ten largest. The receptor was derived from a man aged 45-65 years who received an inactivated influenza vaccine. The chain has TRBV9 and TRBJ2-1; 9 positions match TRBD1. The material sequenced was PBMCs from blood, taken less than 15 days before vaccination. CDR3 loop: CASSPGQGVETEQFF. The CDR3 bases are TGTGCCAGCAGCCCGGGACAGGGAGTAGAAACTGAGCAGTTCTTC.